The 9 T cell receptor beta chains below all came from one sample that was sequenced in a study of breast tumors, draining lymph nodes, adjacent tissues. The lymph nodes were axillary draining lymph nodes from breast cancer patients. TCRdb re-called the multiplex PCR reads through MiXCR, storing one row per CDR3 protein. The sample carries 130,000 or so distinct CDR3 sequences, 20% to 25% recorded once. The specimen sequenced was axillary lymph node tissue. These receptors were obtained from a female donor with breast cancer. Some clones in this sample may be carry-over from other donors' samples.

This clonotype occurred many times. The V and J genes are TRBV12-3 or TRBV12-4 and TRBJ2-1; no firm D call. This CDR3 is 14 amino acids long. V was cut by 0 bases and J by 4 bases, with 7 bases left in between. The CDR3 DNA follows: TGTGCCAGCAGTTTAGCGGGATGGTACAATGAGCAGTTCTTC. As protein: CASSLAGWYNEQFF.

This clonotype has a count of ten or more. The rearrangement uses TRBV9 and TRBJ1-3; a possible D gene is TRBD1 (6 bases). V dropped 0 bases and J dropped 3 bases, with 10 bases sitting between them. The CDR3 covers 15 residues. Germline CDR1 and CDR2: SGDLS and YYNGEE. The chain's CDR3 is CASSVGTDYGNTIYF. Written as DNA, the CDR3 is TGTGCCAGCAGCGTAGGGACAGATTATGGAAACACCATATATTTT.

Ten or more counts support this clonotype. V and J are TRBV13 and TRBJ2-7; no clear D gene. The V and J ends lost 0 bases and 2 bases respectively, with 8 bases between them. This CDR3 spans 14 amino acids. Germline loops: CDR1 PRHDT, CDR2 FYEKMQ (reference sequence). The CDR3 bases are TGTGCCAGCAGCTTAGGGGTGGAAACCTACGAGCAGTACTTC. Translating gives CASSLGVETYEQYF.

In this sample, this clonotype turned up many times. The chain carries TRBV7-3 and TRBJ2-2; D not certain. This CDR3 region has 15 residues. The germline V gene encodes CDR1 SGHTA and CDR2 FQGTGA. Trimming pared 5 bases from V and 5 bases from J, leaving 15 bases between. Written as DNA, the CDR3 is TGTGCCAGCAGCCGAGGTCCTCCATCTACCGGGGAGCTGTTTTTT. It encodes CASSRGPPSTGELFF. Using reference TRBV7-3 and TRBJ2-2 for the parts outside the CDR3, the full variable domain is GAGVSQTPSNKVTEKGKYVELRCDPISGHTALYWYRQSLGQGPEFLIYFQGTGAADDSGLPNDRFFAVRPEGSVSTLKIQRTERGDSAVYLCASSRGPPSTGELFFGEGSRLTVL.

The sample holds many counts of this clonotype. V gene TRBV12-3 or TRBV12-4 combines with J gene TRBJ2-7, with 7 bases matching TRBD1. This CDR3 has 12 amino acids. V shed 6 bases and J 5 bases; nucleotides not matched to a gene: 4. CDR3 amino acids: CASSLQGNEQYF. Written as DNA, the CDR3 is TGTGCCAGCAGCCTACAGGGGAACGAGCAGTACTTC.

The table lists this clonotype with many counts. CDR3 coding DNA: TGTGCCAGCAGTTTTTCATTAGCGGCCGTCTCCTACGAGCAGTACTTC. Translating it yields CASSFSLAAVSYEQYF. The rearrangement links TRBV27 to TRBJ2-7; weak D call: TRBD2 (6 bases). Germline CDR1 is MNHEY and CDR2 is SMNVEV (reference sequence). V was pared by 3 bases and J by 0 bases, with 15 bases between. The CDR3 consists of 16 residues.

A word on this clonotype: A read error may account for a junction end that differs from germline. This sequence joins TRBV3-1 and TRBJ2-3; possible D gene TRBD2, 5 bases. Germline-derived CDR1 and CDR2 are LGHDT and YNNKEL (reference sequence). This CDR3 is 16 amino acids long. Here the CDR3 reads CASSQDAGLLTDTRYF. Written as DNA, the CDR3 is TGTGCCAGCAGCCAAGATGCGGGTCTCCTTACAGATACGCGGTATTTT.

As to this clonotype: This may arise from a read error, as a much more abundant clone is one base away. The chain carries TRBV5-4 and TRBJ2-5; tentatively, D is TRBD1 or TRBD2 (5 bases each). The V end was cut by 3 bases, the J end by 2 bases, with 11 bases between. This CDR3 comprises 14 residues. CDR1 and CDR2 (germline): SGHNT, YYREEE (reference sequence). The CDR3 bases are TGTGCCAGCAGCTCGGAAGGGACGCAAGAGACCCAGTACTTC. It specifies CASSSEGTQETQYF.

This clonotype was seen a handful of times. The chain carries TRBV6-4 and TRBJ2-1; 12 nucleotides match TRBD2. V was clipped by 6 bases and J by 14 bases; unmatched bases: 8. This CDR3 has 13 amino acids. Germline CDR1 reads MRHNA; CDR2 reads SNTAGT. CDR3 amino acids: CASSLLAGGEKFF. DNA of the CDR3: TGTGCCAGCAGCTTACTAGCGGGAGGAGAAAAGTTCTTC.